These 24 T cell receptor beta chains were sequenced from one sample in a study of human T cells and chemical hapten exposure. TCRdb re-called the RACE reads through MiXCR, storing one row per CDR3 protein. The table includes just over 95,000 distinct CDR3 sequences, 27% detected once. The sample's time point: patch test 3, about 24 weeks after DPC sensitization. Stated treatment: therapeutic diphenylcyclopropenone sensitization with weekly scalp DPC. This specimen consisted of whole blood, obtained in connection with sensitization to the hapten diphenylcyclopropenone (DPC). These TCRs come from a man aged 35 to 55 with alopecia areata. Some clones in this sample may be carry-over from other donors' samples.

The chain is built from TRBV27 and TRBJ2-5, with 9 bases fitting TRBD1. J was trimmed by 5 bases and V by 6 bases; bases with no gene match: 4. The CDR3 has 13 amino acids. The germline CDR1 and CDR2 sequences are MNHEY and SMNVEV (reference sequence). In DNA, the CDR3 is TGTGCCAGCAGGGGACAGGGTGGCGAGACCCAGTACTTC. Its protein product is CASRGQGGETQYF.

This clonotype was detected a few times. The CDR3, as DNA: TGTGCCAGCAGGCCCGGGACAGAGACAGATACGCAGTATTTT. Translating gives CASRPGTETDTQYF. This sequence joins TRBV2 and TRBJ2-3; the match to TRBD1 covers 7 bases. CDR3 length: 14 amino acids. From germline, CDR1 is SNHLY and CDR2 FYNNEI. J was trimmed by 3 bases and V by 6 bases; bases with no gene match: 6.

This clonotype has only a few counts. The chain combines TRBV28 with TRBJ1-5, with TRBD1 identical over 7 bases. V shed 6 bases and J 0 bases; nucleotides not matched to a gene: 8. The CDR3 extends over 16 amino acids. The germline V gene has CDR1 MDHEN and CDR2 SYDVKM. CDR3 DNA sequence: TGTGCCAGCAGCGCGACAGGGATAAATAGCAATCAGCCCCAGCATTTT. This codes for CASSATGINSNQPQHF.

This clonotype turned up a few times. The chain uses TRBV4-1 and TRBJ2-3, with 8 bases that match TRBD2. V lost 1 base to trimming and J lost 2 bases; unmatched junction nucleotides: 8. This CDR3 region has 17 residues. Looked up from germline, CDR1 is MGHRA and CDR2 is YSYEKL. CDR3 sequence: CASSQAGLAGITDTQYF. The DNA for the CDR3 is TGCGCCAGCAGCCAAGCTGGGCTAGCGGGCATCACAGATACGCAGTATTTT.

The rearrangement joins TRBV7-9 to TRBJ2-3; 7 nucleotides align to TRBD1. The CDR3 is made up of 15 amino acids. The junction had 5 bases not matched to a gene; V was cut back by 3 bases and J by 2 bases. Germline V CDR1 and CDR2: SEHNR, FQNEAQ (reference sequence). The CDR3 DNA reads as TGTGCCAGCAGCTTCGGGACAGATACCACAGATACGCAGTATTTT. Encoded protein: CASSFGTDTTDTQYF.

V gene TRBV27 combines with J gene TRBJ2-3; the match to TRBD2 covers 12 bases. Germline assignment: CDR1 MNHEY and CDR2 SMNVEV (reference sequence). There are 16 residues in the CDR3. Trimming removed 4 bases from V and 2 bases from J; junction bases left unmatched: 4. The CDR3 coding sequence is TGTGCCAGCAGTTCCCTAGCGGGAGGGGTCACAGATACGCAGTATTTT. It is translated as CASSSLAGGVTDTQYF.

This clonotype has just a few counts. V gene TRBV5-5 combines with J gene TRBJ2-3; D might be TRBD2 (5 bases). V was shortened by 0 bases and J by 8 bases, with 13 bases between the two germline ends. CDR1 and CDR2 (germline): SGHKS, YYEKEE (reference sequence). CDR3 length: 14 amino acids. The chain's CDR3 is CASSLGVAEGTQYF. As DNA, the CDR3 is TGTGCCAGCAGCTTGGGGGTGGCAGAGGGTACGCAGTATTTT.

This clonotype was picked up a small number of times. The chain links TRBV28 to TRBJ2-5; D is undetermined. V lost 2 bases, J lost 0 bases, and 7 bases lay in between. Per the germline V gene, CDR1 is MDHEN and CDR2 is SYDVKM. The CDR3 contains 14 residues. The CDR3 loop is CASSLTSHQETQYF. Here the CDR3 DNA reads TGTGCCAGCAGTTTAACCAGCCACCAAGAGACCCAGTACTTC.

Here the CDR3 DNA reads TGTGCCAGCAGCTCCAGAGGGAACAGGTTAACTAGCACAGATACGCAGTATTTT. This gives the protein CASSSRGNRLTSTDTQYF. V usage is TRBV7-3 and J usage is TRBJ2-3; D may match TRBD1 or TRBD2 (5 bases each). Trimming took off 4 bases at V and 0 bases at J, with 20 bases between the two ends. This CDR3 has 18 amino acids. Germline V lookup: CDR1 SGHTA, CDR2 FQGTGA.

This clonotype has more than one count but fewer than ten. The chain links TRBV7-2 to TRBJ1-3; D is uncertain. The length of the CDR3 is 12 residues. Germline V gene data show CDR1 as SGHTA and CDR2 as FQGNSA. Trimming pared 5 bases from V and 5 bases from J, leaving 7 bases between. The CDR3 nucleotides read TGTGCCAGCAGCCCCCCACGAAACACCATATATTTT. It specifies CASSPPRNTIYF. The whole variable domain, filled in from reference TRBV7-2 and TRBJ1-3, reads GAGVSQSPSNKVTEKGKDVELRCDPISGHTALYWYRQSLGQGLEFLIYFQGNSAPDKSGLPSDRFSAERTGGSVSTLTIQRTQQEDSAVYLCASSPPRNTIYFGEGSWLTVV.

The rearrangement joins TRBV30 to TRBJ2-3; D ambiguous. V was shortened by 2 bases and J by 2 bases, with 14 bases between the two germline ends. The CDR3 is made up of 15 amino acids. In germline, CDR1 is GTSNPN, CDR2 SVGIG (reference sequence). For the CDR3, the DNA is TGTGCCTGGAGTTCATCAGGTACTCTCACAGATACGCAGTATTTT. Encoded protein: CAWSSSGTLTDTQYF.

This clonotype was counted between two and nine times. The V and J genes are TRBV2 and TRBJ2-7, with D unclear. CDR1 and CDR2 (germline): SNHLY, FYNNEI. The CDR3 loop spans 14 amino acids. V lost 5 bases to trimming and J lost 0 bases, with 11 bases between them. Here the CDR3 reads CASSSEYNSYEQYF. The CDR3 coding sequence is TGTGCCAGCAGTTCAGAATATAACTCCTACGAGCAGTACTTC.

This clonotype has more than one count but fewer than ten. The V call is TRBV27, the J call TRBJ2-3, with 7 nucleotides matching TRBD1. V lost 5 bases and J lost 2; bases outside the gene matches: 19. Germline assignment: CDR1 MNHEY and CDR2 SMNVEV (reference sequence). CDR3 size: 19 residues. The CDR3 nucleotides are TGTGCCAGCAGTCCAACCTCGATCAATACAGGGGTCTACACAGATACGCAGTATTTT. It codes for CASSPTSINTGVYTDTQYF.

This clonotype was detected a few times. The J gene is TRBJ2-1, the V gene TRBV12-3 or TRBV12-4, with D perhaps TRBD2 (5 bases). The CDR3 runs 13 residues. V was clipped by 6 bases and J by 4 bases, with 10 bases between them. CDR3 DNA: TGTGCCAGCAGGGATGACTATTACAATGAGCAGTTCTTC. Protein product: CASRDDYYNEQFF.

This clonotype has more than one count but fewer than ten. The chain is built from TRBV4-1 and TRBJ1-5; perhaps TRBD1 as D (5 bases). Deletions cut 4 bases from V and 6 bases from J, with 13 bases between. This CDR3 region has 14 residues. Per the germline V gene, CDR1 is MGHRA and CDR2 is YSYEKL. CDR3 sequence: CASSLAQGVQPQHF. Written as DNA, the CDR3 is TGCGCCAGCAGCCTTGCGCAGGGAGTTCAGCCCCAGCATTTT.

The V and J genes are TRBV5-4 and TRBJ2-2; the D gene could be TRBD1 or TRBD2 (5 bases each). Per the germline V gene, CDR1 is SGHNT and CDR2 is YYREEE (reference sequence). Between the trimmed V and J ends, which lost 4 bases and 6 bases, there was a span of 19 bases. The CDR3 totals 16 residues. CDR3 in amino acids: CASSTGRMRGSGELFF. For the CDR3, the DNA is TGTGCCAGCAGCACCGGACGGATGAGGGGTTCCGGGGAGCTGTTTTTT. The variable domain in full, completed from reference TRBV5-4 and TRBJ2-2, reads ETGVTQSPTHLIKTRGQQVTLRCSSQSGHNTVSWYQQALGQGPQFIFQYYREEENGRGNFPPRFSGLQFPNYSSELNVNALELDDSALYLCASSTGRMRGSGELFFGEGSRLTVL.

This clonotype has a handful of counts. The chain recombines TRBV20-1 with TRBJ1-5, with TRBD1 matching 7 bases. The CDR3 is 16 amino acids. Trimming cost V 5 bases and J 0 bases; bases outside gene matches: 10. Per germline, CDR1 DFQATT and CDR2 SNEGSKA (reference sequence). CDR3: CSAPFLTGYSNQPQHF. CDR3 DNA sequence: TGCAGTGCTCCTTTTCTGACAGGGTATAGCAATCAGCCCCAGCATTTT.

The rearrangement uses TRBV6-1 and TRBJ2-3; D gene uncertain. CDR1 and CDR2 (germline): MNHNS, SASEGT. V was pared by 6 bases and J by 6 bases, with 10 bases between. This CDR3 spans 12 amino acids. CDR3 protein: CASRQPTDTQYF. DNA of the CDR3: TGTGCCAGCAGACAACCCACGGATACGCAGTATTTT.

With respect to this clonotype: A read error may account for a junction end that differs from germline. This chain uses TRBV27 with TRBJ1-2; 9 bases are shared with TRBD1. Per the germline V gene, CDR1 is MNHEY and CDR2 is SMNVEV (reference sequence). CDR3 size: 14 residues. The CDR3 DNA reads TGTGCCAGCAGTTGGACAGGGGCCCGCTATGGCGACACCTTC. This sequence encodes CASSWTGARYGDTF.

This clonotype was counted only a few times. CDR3 DNA sequence: TGTGCCAGCAGCCTACAAGGGTTGAGCACAGATACGCAGTATTTT. Translated: CASSLQGLSTDTQYF. The rearrangement joins TRBV6-6 to TRBJ2-3; no clear D. The germline V gene has CDR1 MNHNY and CDR2 SVGAGI (reference sequence). The CDR3 has 15 amino acids. Trimming pared 6 bases from V and 0 bases from J, leaving 13 bases between.

This clonotype was detected a few times. The V call is TRBV18, the J call TRBJ2-7; no clear D gene. There are 17 residues in the CDR3. Germline V gene lookup returns CDR1 KGHSH and CDR2 LQKENI. Deletions cut 3 bases from V and 2 bases from J, with 20 bases between. DNA of the CDR3: TGTGCCAGCTCACCCATGTCTAATCGTCGCAATGCCTACGAGCAGTACTTC. Amino acid sequence: CASSPMSNRRNAYEQYF. Full variable domain (outside the CDR3, taken from reference TRBV18 and TRBJ2-7): NAGVMQNPRHLVRRRGQEARLRCSPMKGHSHVYWYRQLPEEGLKFMVYLQKENIIDESGMPKERFSAEFPKEGPSILRIQQVVRGDSAAYFCASSPMSNRRNAYEQYFGPGTRLTVT.

This clonotype has more than one count but fewer than ten. CDR3 nucleotide sequence: TGTGCCAGCAGCCCAGAGTTTCAGGATACGCAGTATTTT. Its translation is CASSPEFQDTQYF. This chain links TRBV7-9 with TRBJ2-3; unclear D gene. Trimming cost V 5 bases and J 6 bases, with 12 bases left between them. Germline V gene sequence: CDR1 SEHNR, CDR2 FQNEAQ (reference sequence). CDR3 length equals 13 residues.

The chain employs TRBV5-1 and TRBJ2-1; 11 bases agree with TRBD2. Germline V gene sequence: CDR1 SGHRS, CDR2 YFSETQ. There are 15 residues in the CDR3. The V gene end was trimmed by 4 bases and the J gene end by 7 bases; junction bases not matched to a gene: 7. The CDR3 nucleotides read TGCGCCAGCAGCATCACTAGCGGGAGTTTGAATGAGCAGTTCTTC. It yields the protein CASSITSGSLNEQFF.

The rearrangement joins TRBV7-6 to TRBJ2-7; 10 bases are shared with TRBD1. The length of the CDR3 is 14 residues. Germline CDR1 is SGHVS and CDR2 is FNYEAQ. Losses at the gene ends were 0 bases for V and 7 bases for J; bases not matched to a gene: 3. The CDR3 bases are TGTGCCAGCAGCTTAGCCGGGACAGGGGTAGAGCAGTACTTC. It is translated as CASSLAGTGVEQYF. The whole variable domain, remainder taken from reference TRBV7-6 and TRBJ2-7, is GAGVSQSPRYKVTKRGQDVALRCDPISGHVSLYWYRQALGQGPEFLTYFNYEAQQDKSGLPNDRFSAERPEGSISTLTIQRTEQRDSAMYRCASSLAGTGVEQYFGPGTRLTVT.